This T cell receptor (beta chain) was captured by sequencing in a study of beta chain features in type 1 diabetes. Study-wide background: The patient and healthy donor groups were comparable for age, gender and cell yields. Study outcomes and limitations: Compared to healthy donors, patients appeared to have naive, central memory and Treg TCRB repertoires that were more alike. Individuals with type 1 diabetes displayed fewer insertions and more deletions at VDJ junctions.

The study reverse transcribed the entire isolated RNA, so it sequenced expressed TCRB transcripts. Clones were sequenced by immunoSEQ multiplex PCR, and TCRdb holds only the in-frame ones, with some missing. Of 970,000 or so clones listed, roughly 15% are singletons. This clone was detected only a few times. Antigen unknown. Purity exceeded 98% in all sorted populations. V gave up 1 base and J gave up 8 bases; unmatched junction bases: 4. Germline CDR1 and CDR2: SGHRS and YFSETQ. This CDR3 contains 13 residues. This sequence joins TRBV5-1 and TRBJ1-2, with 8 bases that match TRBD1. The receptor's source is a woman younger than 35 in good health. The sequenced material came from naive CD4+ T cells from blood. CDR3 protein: CASSLPDRGGYTF. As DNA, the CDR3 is TGCGCCAGCAGCTTGCCTGACAGGGGCGGCTACACCTTC.